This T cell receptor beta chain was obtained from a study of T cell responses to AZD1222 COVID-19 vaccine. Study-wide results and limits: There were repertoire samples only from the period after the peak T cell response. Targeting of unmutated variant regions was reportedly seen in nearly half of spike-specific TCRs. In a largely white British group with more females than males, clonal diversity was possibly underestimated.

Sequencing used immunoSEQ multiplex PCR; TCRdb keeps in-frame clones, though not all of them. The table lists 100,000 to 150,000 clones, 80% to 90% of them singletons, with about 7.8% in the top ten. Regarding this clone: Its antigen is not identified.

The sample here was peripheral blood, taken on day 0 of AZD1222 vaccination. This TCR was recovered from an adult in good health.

In DNA form, the CDR3 reads TGTGCCAGCAGCTTAGCAGGGGATGGAAACACCATATATTTT. It translates to CASSLAGDGNTIYF. The chain has TRBV7-2 and TRBJ1-3; a possible D gene is TRBD1 (5 bases). Trimming took off 0 bases at V and 3 bases at J, with 6 bases between the two ends. Per germline, CDR1 SGHTA and CDR2 FQGNSA. This CDR3 spans 14 amino acids.